Below are 15 T cell receptor beta chains sequenced from a single sample in a study of cytomegalovirus exposure and HLA in healthy donors. PCR involved 60 Vbeta and 13 Jbeta primers. Only in-frame clones appear in the TCRdb table, and some are missing; sequencing was by immunoSEQ multiplex PCR. The table shows about 150,000 clones, with 70% to 90% occurring only once. What was sequenced was PBMCs. All receptors come from a woman between 40 and 50 years old in good health and CMV-seropositive.

J is TRBJ2-5 and V is TRBV5-1; 9 nucleotides agree with TRBD2. After removal of 6 bases from V and 5 bases from J, the junction contained 14 bases not matched to a gene. Germline values: CDR1 SGHRS, CDR2 YFSETQ. CDR3 length: 16 amino acids. In nucleotides, the CDR3 is TGCGCCAGCAACTCTCCCGCGGGAGGGCCGGGTGAGACCCAGTACTTC. Encoded protein: CASNSPAGGPGETQYF.

The chain uses TRBV27 and TRBJ2-1; 8 positions match TRBD2. Trimming took 6 bases from V and 4 from J; bases not matched to a gene: 8. The CDR3 loop spans 15 amino acids. Germline V gives CDR1 MNHEY, CDR2 SMNVEV (reference sequence). The CDR3 here is CASRDSGGRYNEQFF. The DNA of the CDR3 is TGTGCCAGCAGGGACAGCGGGGGTAGATACAATGAGCAGTTCTTC.

The chain joins TRBV7-9 to TRBJ2-1; no reliable D call. V gave up 3 bases and J gave up 0 bases, with 6 bases separating them. CDR1 SEHNR and CDR2 FQNEAQ come from the germline V gene (reference sequence). The CDR3 extends over 14 amino acids. CDR3 loop: CASSFASSYNEQFF. CDR3 in DNA: TGTGCCAGCAGCTTTGCGAGCTCCTACAATGAGCAGTTCTTC.

With regard to this clone: At the DNA level, this CDR3 is encoded by other sequences in the same sample as well. The chain combines TRBV14 with TRBJ2-7; D may be TRBD1 (6 bases). Per the germline V gene, CDR1 is SGHDN and CDR2 is FVKESK. The CDR3 covers 12 residues. The ends were cut back, 2 bases at V and 4 bases at J, with 6 bases in the middle. The CDR3 nucleotides are TGTGCCAGCAGCCAAACAGGGTACGAGCAGTACTTC. Protein sequence: CASSQTGYEQYF.

This chain uses TRBV29-1 with TRBJ1-2; a weak D match, TRBD1 (6 bases). The germline V and J ends were trimmed by 7 bases and 8 bases, with 20 bases remaining between them. The CDR3 consists of 13 residues. The germline gives CDR1 SQVTM, CDR2 ANQGSEA. This chain's CDR3 is CSGGGSSEWGYTF. The DNA for the CDR3 is TGCAGCGGGGGGGGCAGTTCCGAATGGGGCTACACCTTC.

This clone was counted only a few times. V and J are TRBV5-1 and TRBJ2-1, with 8 bases lining up with TRBD2. CDR3 length equals 17 residues. Germline assignment: CDR1 SGHRS and CDR2 YFSETQ. The ends lost 3 bases at V and 3 bases at J; junction bases unmatched: 11. CDR3: CASSSNSGTRIYNEQFF. DNA for the CDR3: TGCGCCAGCAGCTCCAATTCCGGGACTAGAATCTACAATGAGCAGTTCTTC.

This chain joins TRBV5-1 and TRBJ1-2; TRBD1 matches 7 bases. V shed 3 bases, J shed 4 bases, and the junction held 12 bases outside the gene matches. This CDR3 has 16 amino acids. The V gene's germline CDR1 is SGHRS and CDR2 YFSETQ. Written as DNA, the CDR3 is TGCGCCAGCAGCTCATTGCCCGACAGGGAATCCTATGGCTACACCTTC. This codes for CASSSLPDRESYGYTF.

This rearrangement joins TRBV7-9 to TRBJ1-1, with D possibly being TRBD1 (6 bases). With 0 bases removed from V and 0 bases from J, the gap between germline ends came to 11 bases. Germline V gene lookup returns CDR1 SEHNR and CDR2 FQNEAQ (reference sequence). The CDR3 extends over 16 amino acids. The CDR3 DNA reads TGTGCCAGCAGCTTAGCGACACAGGGTATGAACACTGAAGCTTTCTTT. Translated, it gives CASSLATQGMNTEAFF.

This clone appeared a few times. V and J are TRBV2 and TRBJ2-6, with a tentative D call TRBD2 (5 bases). CDR1 is SNHLY and CDR2 is FYNNEI in the germline V gene. The CDR3 totals 14 residues. Trimming shortened V by 6 bases and J by 1 base, and 7 bases separated the two germline ends. CDR3 in DNA: TGTGCCAGCAGAGACTATTCTGGGGCCAACGTCCTGACTTTC. It codes for CASRDYSGANVLTF.

The chain is built from TRBV27 and TRBJ2-7; 11 bases align to TRBD2. The CDR3 is 16 amino acids. In germline, CDR1 is MNHEY, CDR2 SMNVEV (reference sequence). Trimming cost V 6 bases and J 6 bases; bases outside gene matches: 13. CDR3 DNA sequence: TGTGCCAGCAGACAACGGGCGACTAGCGGGATAGGCGAGCAGTACTTC. Protein: CASRQRATSGIGEQYF.

V gene TRBV7-6 combines with J gene TRBJ2-3, with 7 bases identical to TRBD1. The CDR3 totals 13 residues. Germline CDR1 and CDR2: SGHVS and FNYEAQ. Trimming at V came to 1 base and at J to 12 bases, leaving 7 bases not matched to a gene. CDR3 nucleotides: TGTGCCAGCAGCTTAGATTACAGGGGAAAACAGTATTTT. Its protein product is CASSLDYRGKQYF.

This chain connects TRBV6-1 to TRBJ1-2; TRBD1 matches 10 bases. CDR3 length: 17 amino acids. J lost 3 bases, V lost 3 bases, and 10 bases had no gene match. Germline assignment: CDR1 MNHNS and CDR2 SASEGT. CDR3 sequence: CASSDLGTGVTYYGYTF. The CDR3, as DNA: TGTGCCAGCAGTGACCTCGGGACAGGGGTGACGTACTATGGCTACACCTTC.

This chain links TRBV30 with TRBJ2-2; D gene uncertain. The CDR3 has 15 residues. Trimming left V 1 base short and J 7 bases short, with 16 bases between. From germline, CDR1 is GTSNPN and CDR2 SVGIG (reference sequence). DNA of the CDR3: TGTGCCTGGAGTGATCTTGGTAGAGAGTTCGGGGAGCTGTTTTTT. Translated: CAWSDLGREFGELFF. Supplemented by reference TRBV30 and TRBJ2-2, the full variable domain reads SQTIHQWPATLVQPVGSPLSLECTVEGTSNPNLYWYRQAAGRGLQLLFYSVGIGQISSEVPQNLSASRPQDRQFILSSKKLLLSDSGFYLCAWSDLGREFGELFFGEGSRLTVL.

CDR3 amino acids: CASSLIRFVTSVSYEQYF. The CDR3 bases are TGCGCCAGCAGTCTGATCCGCTTTGTCACTAGCGTTTCCTACGAGCAGTACTTC. This rearrangement joins TRBV23-1 to TRBJ2-7; 7 bases match TRBD2. TRBV23-1 is treated as an ORF (open reading frame) with a function not yet certain. This CDR3 contains 18 residues. The V and J ends lost 4 bases and 1 base, in that order; junction bases with no gene match: 16.

The V call is TRBV19, the J call TRBJ1-1; 9 bases fit TRBD1. V was pared by 5 bases and J by 14 bases, with 6 bases of the junction left unmatched. Germline V gives CDR1 LNHDA, CDR2 SQIVND (reference sequence). The length of the CDR3 is 11 residues. This chain's CDR3 is CASSGRTGAFF. CDR3 sequence (DNA): TGTGCCAGTAGTGGGCGGACAGGGGCCTTCTTT.